This paragraph reports one T cell receptor (beta chain). Researchers used 5'RACE with constant-segment primers to make TCR alpha and TCR beta cDNA libraries that carry sample barcodes and UMIs. Each CDR3 protein is one row after TCRdb ran MiXCR on the 5' RACE reads. This table holds roughly 450,000 distinct CDR3 sequences, 18% found once. The data are from a study of T-cell memory formation after mild COVID-19. About the study: TCR clusters were mostly confined to one donor each.

V shed 4 bases and J 1 base; nucleotides not matched to a gene: 3. Germline values: CDR1 SGHRS, CDR2 YFSETQ. The CDR3 is 14 amino acids. The J gene is TRBJ1-2, the V gene TRBV5-1; TRBD1 agrees at 8 bases. The TCR sequence derives from an adult woman who had mild COVID-19 (a few samples of this study predate the infection). Cell type and time point are not known. Sequencing used PBMCs or a T cell subset sorted from them (not recorded which). CDR3 residues: CASSEGQVNYGYTF. In DNA, the CDR3 is TGCGCCAGCAGCGAGGGACAGGTTAACTATGGCTACACCTTC.